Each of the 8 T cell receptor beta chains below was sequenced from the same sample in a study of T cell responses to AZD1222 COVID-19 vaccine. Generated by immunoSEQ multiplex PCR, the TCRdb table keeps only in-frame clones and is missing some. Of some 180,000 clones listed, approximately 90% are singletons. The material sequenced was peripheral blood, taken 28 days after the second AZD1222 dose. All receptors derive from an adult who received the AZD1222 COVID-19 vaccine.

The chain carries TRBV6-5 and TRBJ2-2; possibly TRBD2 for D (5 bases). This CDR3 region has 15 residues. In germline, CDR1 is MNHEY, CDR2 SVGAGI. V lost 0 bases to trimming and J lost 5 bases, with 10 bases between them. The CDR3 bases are TGTGCCAGCAGTTACTCGCCTAGCAGGACCGGGGAGCTGTTTTTT. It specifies CASSYSPSRTGELFF.

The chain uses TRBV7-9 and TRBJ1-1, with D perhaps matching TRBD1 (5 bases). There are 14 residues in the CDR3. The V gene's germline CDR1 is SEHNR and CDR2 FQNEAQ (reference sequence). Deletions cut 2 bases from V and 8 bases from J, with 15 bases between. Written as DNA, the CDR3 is TGTGCCAGCAGCTTACAAACAGGACTTTCCGAAGCTTTCTTT. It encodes CASSLQTGLSEAFF.

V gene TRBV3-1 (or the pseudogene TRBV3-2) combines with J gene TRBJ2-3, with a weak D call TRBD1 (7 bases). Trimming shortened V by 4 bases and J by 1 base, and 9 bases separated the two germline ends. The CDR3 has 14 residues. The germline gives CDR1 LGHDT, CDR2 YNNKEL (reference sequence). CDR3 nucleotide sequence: TGTGCCAGCAGCCCCAGGGGGGGCACAGATACGCAGTATTTT. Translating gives CASSPRGGTDTQYF.

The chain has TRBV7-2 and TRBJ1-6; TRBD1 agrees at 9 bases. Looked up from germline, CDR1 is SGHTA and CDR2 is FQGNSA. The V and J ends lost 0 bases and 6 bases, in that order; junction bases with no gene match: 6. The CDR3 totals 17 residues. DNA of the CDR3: TGTGCCAGCAGCTTAGCATACCGGGACAGGGTTAATTCACCCCTCCACTTT. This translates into CASSLAYRDRVNSPLHF.

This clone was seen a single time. CDR3 nucleotide sequence: TGCGCCAGCAGCGCGGGGACAGGGGAGGGCGAGCAGTACTTC. This encodes CASSAGTGEGEQYF. This sequence joins TRBV5-1 and TRBJ2-7, with 10 positions matching TRBD1. The CDR3 contains 14 residues. Germline values: CDR1 SGHRS, CDR2 YFSETQ. Trimming at V came to 4 bases and at J to 6 bases, leaving 7 bases not matched to a gene.

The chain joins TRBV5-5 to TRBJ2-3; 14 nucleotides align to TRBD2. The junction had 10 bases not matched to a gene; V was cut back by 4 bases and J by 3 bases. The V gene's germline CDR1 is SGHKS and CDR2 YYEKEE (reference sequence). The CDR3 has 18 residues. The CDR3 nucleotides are TGTGCCAGCAGCGCTCAAAGGACTAGCGGGAGGAAGACAGATACGCAGTATTTT. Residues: CASSAQRTSGRKTDTQYF.

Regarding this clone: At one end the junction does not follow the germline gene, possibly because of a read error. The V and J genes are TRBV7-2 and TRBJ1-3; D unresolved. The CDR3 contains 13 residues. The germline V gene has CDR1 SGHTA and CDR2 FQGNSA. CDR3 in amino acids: CASSLAVGNTIYF. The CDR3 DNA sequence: TGTGCCAGCAGCCTAGCAGTTGGAAACACCATATATTTT.

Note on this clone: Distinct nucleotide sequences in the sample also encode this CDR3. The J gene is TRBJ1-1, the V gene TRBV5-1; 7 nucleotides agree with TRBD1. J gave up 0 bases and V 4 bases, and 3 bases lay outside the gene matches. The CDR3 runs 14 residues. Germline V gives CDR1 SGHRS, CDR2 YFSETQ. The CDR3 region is CASSPGTVNTEAFF. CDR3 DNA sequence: TGCGCCAGCAGCCCAGGGACAGTGAACACTGAAGCTTTCTTT.